This entry describes one T cell receptor (beta chain). The record originates from a study of blood T cell repertoires in COVID-19. About the study: Italy, Spain and the United States were the sources of the convalescent and acute COVID-19 samples. T cells, B-cell-depleted T cells, or PBMCs supplied cDNA or gDNA.

Trimming pared 2 bases from V and 2 bases from J, leaving 15 bases between. From germline, CDR1 is SGHVS and CDR2 FNYEAQ. This CDR3 region has 16 residues. In the source study's methods: Quantification of nucleated cells was approximated via reference gene primer amplification. The method was immunoSEQ multiplex PCR; TCRdb's version includes in-frame clones alone and lacks a portion of them. Clone size and V and J calls were adopted from that table, with D and trimming inferred from the DNA. The sample consists of fewer than 200,000 clones, roughly 70% of them appearing once. The source is a woman of 80 years or more with acute or convalescent COVID-19. V gene TRBV7-6 combines with J gene TRBJ2-5, with D possibly matching TRBD1 (6 bases). Sequenced: peripheral blood. The CDR3 region has the DNA TGTGCCAGCAGCTTATTGGTGTCCAGGGGACAAGAGACCCAGTACTTC. Protein product: CASSLLVSRGQETQYF.